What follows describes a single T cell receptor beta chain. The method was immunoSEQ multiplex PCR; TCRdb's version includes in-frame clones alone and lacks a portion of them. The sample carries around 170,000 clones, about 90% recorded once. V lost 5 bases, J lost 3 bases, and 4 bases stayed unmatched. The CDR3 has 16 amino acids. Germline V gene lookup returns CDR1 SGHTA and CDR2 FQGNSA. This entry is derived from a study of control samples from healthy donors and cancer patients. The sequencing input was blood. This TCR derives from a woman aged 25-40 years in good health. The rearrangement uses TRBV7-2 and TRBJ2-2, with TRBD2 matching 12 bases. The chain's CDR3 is CASSPRLAGDTGELFF. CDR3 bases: TGTGCCAGCAGCCCTAGACTAGCGGGGGACACCGGGGAGCTGTTTTTT. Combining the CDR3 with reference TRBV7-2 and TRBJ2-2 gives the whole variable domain GAGVSQSPSNKVTEKGKDVELRCDPISGHTALYWYRQSLGQGLEFLIYFQGNSAPDKSGLPSDRFSAERTGGSVSTLTIQRTQQEDSAVYLCASSPRLAGDTGELFFGEGSRLTVL.